These 30 T cell receptor beta chains share one sample of origin, sequenced in a study of T cell responses to AZD1222 COVID-19 vaccine. Sequencing was performed with immunoSEQ multiplex PCR; in TCRdb, only in-frame clones are kept and a portion is missing. The table shows more than 90,000 clones, with about nine tenths occurring only once. Sequences were derived from peripheral blood, sampled on day 0 of AZD1222 vaccination. All receptors derive from an adult in good health.

The V and J genes are TRBV6-5 and TRBJ2-1; D remains ambiguous. This CDR3 comprises 13 residues. The germline V gene has CDR1 MNHEY and CDR2 SVGAGI. The germline V and J ends were trimmed by 5 bases and 6 bases, with 11 bases remaining between them. CDR3 amino acids: CASSPTLLNEQFF. In DNA, the CDR3 is TGTGCCAGCAGTCCGACTTTACTCAATGAGCAGTTCTTC.

Written as DNA, the CDR3 is TGTGCCAGCAGTTTACCGCGGAATGAAGTAGACACTGAAGCTTTCTTT. Translated: CASSLPRNEVDTEAFF. This chain connects TRBV28 to TRBJ1-1; no clear D gene. Trimming left V 2 bases short and J 3 bases short, with 16 bases between. This CDR3 contains 16 residues. Germline loops: CDR1 MDHEN, CDR2 SYDVKM.

This chain uses TRBV14 with TRBJ1-2; 7 bases line up with TRBD1. The CDR3 sequence is 14 residues long. V trimming: 4 bases; J trimming: 8 bases; junction bases outside the gene matches: 10. Per germline, CDR1 SGHDN and CDR2 FVKESK. The CDR3 loop reads CASSRQGEFAGYTF. CDR3 DNA: TGTGCCAGCAGCCGACAGGGAGAGTTTGCGGGCTACACCTTC.

This clone was seen a few times. This chain links TRBV3-1 (or the pseudogene TRBV3-2) with TRBJ1-5; D gene uncertain. This CDR3 is built from 14 residues. The V gene lost 0 bases and the J gene lost 7 bases, with 10 bases spanning the gap. The germline V gene has CDR1 LGHDT and CDR2 YNNKEL (reference sequence). The CDR3 protein is CASSQDPIVQPQHF. The CDR3 coding sequence is TGTGCCAGCAGCCAAGATCCTATAGTCCAGCCCCAGCATTTT.

The rearrangement links TRBV5-5 to TRBJ2-2, with D perhaps TRBD1 (6 bases). CDR1 is SGHKS, CDR2 YYEKEE, per germline (reference sequence). The CDR3 contains 14 residues. Between the trimmed V and J ends, which lost 9 bases and 1 base, there was a span of 13 bases. The CDR3, as DNA: TGTGCCACCCGGTGGACAGTGAACACCGGGGAGCTGTTTTTT. Residues: CATRWTVNTGELFF.

The V gene is TRBV19, the J gene TRBJ1-4; TRBD1 agrees at 7 bases. CDR1 and CDR2 (germline): LNHDA, SQIVND (reference sequence). Unmatched junction bases numbered 10, after V lost 8 bases and J lost 4 bases. This CDR3 has 15 amino acids. CDR3 loop: CASGRDRAYNEKLFF. DNA of the CDR3: TGTGCCAGTGGTAGAGACAGGGCTTATAATGAAAAACTGTTTTTT.

This chain joins TRBV11-2 and TRBJ1-1; 9 bases match TRBD1. The ends lost 4 bases at V and 1 base at J; junction bases unmatched: 7. The CDR3 totals 16 residues. Germline loops: CDR1 SGHAT, CDR2 FQNNGV. CDR3 nucleotide sequence: TGTGCCAGCAGCTCCTGGGACAGGGAAGGGAACACTGAAGCTTTCTTT. It codes for CASSSWDREGNTEAFF.

The DNA for the CDR3 is TGTGCCAGCAGCTTAGAGGCGGGGCAAGAGACCCAGTACTTC. This translates into CASSLEAGQETQYF. V usage is TRBV11-3 and J usage is TRBJ2-5; possibly TRBD2 for D (6 bases). The CDR3 runs to 14 residues. The V end was cut by 0 bases, the J end by 2 bases, with 7 bases between. Germline V gene lookup returns CDR1 SGHNT and CDR2 YENEEA.

This chain joins TRBV28 and TRBJ1-6; no clear D. CDR3 length: 17 residues. Deletions cut 11 bases from V and 7 bases from J, with 27 bases between. From germline, CDR1 is MDHEN and CDR2 SYDVKM. Here the CDR3 DNA reads TGTGCCGCTAAAGGTGAGGCGGTGGAAGGCTGGAATTCACCCCTCCACTTT. Its protein product is CAAKGEAVEGWNSPLHF.

The V call is TRBV2, the J call TRBJ1-5; D ambiguous. V was cut by 6 bases and J by 1 base, with 7 bases left in between. The CDR3 has 13 residues. Germline V CDR1 and CDR2: SNHLY, FYNNEI. The CDR3 protein is CASRDWSNQPQHF. In DNA form, the CDR3 reads TGTGCCAGCAGGGACTGGAGCAATCAGCCCCAGCATTTT.

The CDR3 region is CASSTAREARNTIYF. Here the CDR3 DNA reads TGTGCCAGCAGCACCGCCCGGGAGGCTAGAAACACCATATATTTT. The chain has TRBV3-1 (or the pseudogene TRBV3-2) and TRBJ1-3; D gene ambiguous. Trimming stripped 5 bases from V and 5 bases from J, with 16 bases between. Germline V gene lookup returns CDR1 LGHDT and CDR2 YNNKEL (reference sequence). The CDR3 sequence is 15 residues long.

This clone was counted a few times. The rearrangement joins TRBV6-5 to TRBJ1-5; D is unclear. Trimming shortened V by 6 bases and J by 5 bases, and 8 bases separated the two germline ends. Germline V lookup: CDR1 MNHEY, CDR2 SVGAGI. The CDR3 spans 12 residues. For the CDR3, the DNA is TGTGCCAGCAGGGCCGCAGATCAGCCCCAGCATTTT. Encoded protein: CASRAADQPQHF.

The V call is TRBV6-4, the J call TRBJ2-1; perhaps TRBD1 as D (5 bases). Germline CDR1 MRHNA, CDR2 SNTAGT. The CDR3 consists of 16 residues. Trimming took off 6 bases at V and 2 bases at J, with 17 bases between the two ends. Written as DNA, the CDR3 is TGTGCCAGCAGACCCGAAGGCAGGGAAACCTACAATGAGCAGTTCTTC. Amino acid sequence: CASRPEGRETYNEQFF.

This clone was counted a few times. The V call is TRBV28, the J call TRBJ1-4; TRBD1 aligns across 8 bases. This CDR3 has 16 residues. Trimming removed 5 bases from V and 8 bases from J; junction bases left unmatched: 13. Per germline, CDR1 MDHEN and CDR2 SYDVKM. The CDR3 spells CASSPTTGGLEEKLFF. The DNA of the CDR3 is TGTGCCAGCAGTCCAACCACAGGGGGATTAGAAGAAAAACTGTTTTTT.

V is TRBV25-1 and J is TRBJ1-1; 8 bases line up with TRBD1. Looked up from germline, CDR1 is MGHDK and CDR2 is SYGVNS. There are 15 residues in the CDR3. V shed 3 bases, J shed 4 bases, and the junction held 7 bases outside the gene matches. The CDR3 DNA sequence: TGTGCCAGCAGTGACAGGGGGCGCAGTGGCACTGAAGCTTTCTTT. This translates into CASSDRGRSGTEAFF.

The chain joins TRBV7-4 to TRBJ1-2; TRBD1 matches at 9 bases. With 7 bases clipped from V and 13 bases from J, the junction kept 16 bases outside the gene matches. The CDR3 is 14 residues long. Germline values: CDR1 SGHVT, CDR2 SQSDAQ. The CDR3 is CASIKQGQGTNCTF. In DNA form, the CDR3 reads TGTGCCAGCATCAAGCAGGGACAGGGAACTAATTGCACCTTC. Filled out from reference TRBV7-4 and TRBJ1-2, the complete variable domain reads GAGVSQSPRYKVAKRGRDVALRCDSISGHVTLYWYRQTLGQGSEVLTYSQSDAQRDKSGRPSGRFSAERPERSVSTLKIQRTEQGDSAVYLCASIKQGQGTNCTFGSGTRLTVV.

This clone was counted once. The V gene is TRBV28, the J gene TRBJ2-3, with unresolved D. The CDR3 covers 13 residues. The V gene's germline CDR1 is MDHEN and CDR2 SYDVKM. The V gene lost 4 bases and the J gene lost 2 bases, with 7 bases spanning the gap. The CDR3 region is CASSSGFTDTQYF. Written as DNA, the CDR3 is TGTGCCAGCAGTTCTGGGTTCACAGATACGCAGTATTTT.

V is TRBV15 and J is TRBJ2-3; possible D gene TRBD2, 5 bases. The CDR3 totals 14 residues. Germline-derived CDR1 and CDR2 are LNHNV and YYDKDF (reference sequence). Trimming left V 6 bases short and J 2 bases short, with 12 bases between. As DNA, the CDR3 is TGTGCCACCAGGCCCGGGGTCTCCACAGATACGCAGTATTTT. Translating it yields CATRPGVSTDTQYF.

This clone showed up just a few times. DNA of the CDR3: TGCGCCAGCAGCCGGGACAGTTACACCGGGGAGCTGTTTTTT. Its protein is CASSRDSYTGELFF. The chain joins TRBV5-1 to TRBJ2-2, with 7 bases fitting TRBD1. The V gene end was trimmed by 4 bases and the J gene end by 3 bases; junction bases not matched to a gene: 3. Germline CDR1 SGHRS, CDR2 YFSETQ. The CDR3 has 14 residues.

The gene calls are TRBV3-1 (or the pseudogene TRBV3-2) and TRBJ2-3; a possible D gene is TRBD1 (6 bases). The CDR3 runs to 15 residues. From germline, CDR1 is LGHDT and CDR2 YNNKEL (reference sequence). V dropped 4 bases and J dropped 5 bases, with 16 bases sitting between them. The CDR3 DNA reads TGTGCCAGCAGCCGGTCAACGGTAGGGGGAGATACGCAGTATTTT. Residues: CASSRSTVGGDTQYF.

The chain employs TRBV18 and TRBJ1-2, with D maybe TRBD1 (5 bases). The CDR3 sequence is 14 residues long. The germline V gene encodes CDR1 KGHSH and CDR2 LQKENI. The V end was cut by 3 bases, the J end by 0 bases, with 8 bases between. This CDR3 reads CASSPRQTNYGYTF. CDR3 coding DNA: TGTGCCAGCTCACCTCGACAGACTAACTATGGCTACACCTTC.

This clone was seen just once. The CDR3 spells CASRTSSTTEAFF. The CDR3 DNA follows: TGTGCCTCACGAACATCCTCGACCACTGAAGCTTTCTTT. This chain links TRBV5-4 with TRBJ1-1; no firm D call. Germline V gene data show CDR1 as SGHNT and CDR2 as YYREEE (reference sequence). V was trimmed by 10 bases and J by 4 bases, leaving 17 bases between them. CDR3 size: 13 residues.

V is TRBV28 and J is TRBJ2-7; unclear D gene. Germline V lookup: CDR1 MDHEN, CDR2 SYDVKM. Trimming shortened V by 8 bases and J by 5 bases, and 13 bases separated the two germline ends. CDR3 length equals 12 residues. The CDR3 reads CASQVRGNEQYF. The DNA of the CDR3 is TGTGCCAGCCAGGTGCGTGGTAACGAGCAGTACTTC.

This clone was found a few times. J is TRBJ2-7 and V is TRBV5-8; D perhaps matches TRBD2 (6 bases). This CDR3 region has 16 residues. Between the trimmed V and J ends, which lost 5 bases and 6 bases, there was a span of 24 bases. Germline loops: CDR1 SGHTS, CDR2 YDEGEE. The CDR3 reads CASRPARAGFLGEQYF. The CDR3 DNA follows: TGTGCCAGCAGACCCGCCAGGGCGGGGTTCCTCGGCGAGCAGTACTTC.

The gene calls are TRBV2 and TRBJ1-4, with D perhaps matching TRBD1 (5 bases). Trimming took 5 bases from V and 0 from J, leaving 13 bases between them. Germline V lookup: CDR1 SNHLY, CDR2 FYNNEI. This CDR3 comprises 16 residues. The CDR3 bases are TGTGCCAGCAGTCCGACAGTTCTAGCAACTAATGAAAAACTGTTTTTT. This sequence encodes CASSPTVLATNEKLFF.

This clone was found a few times. This rearrangement joins TRBV28 to TRBJ1-5, with D uncertain. V lost 5 bases, J lost 1 base, and 9 bases lay in between. The germline gives CDR1 MDHEN, CDR2 SYDVKM. This CDR3 spans 14 amino acids. CDR3 residues: CASSVGGSNQPQHF. The CDR3 region has the DNA TGTGCCAGCAGTGTGGGCGGGAGCAATCAGCCCCAGCATTTT.

As concerns this clone: Other DNA sequences in the same sample also yield this CDR3. The chain links TRBV24-1 to TRBJ2-7; 9 positions agree with TRBD1. Germline values: CDR1 KGHDR, CDR2 SFDVKD. This CDR3 is built from 13 residues. J was trimmed by 3 bases and V by 4 bases; bases with no gene match: 0. CDR3 protein: CATSEGQGYEQYF. The CDR3 DNA is TGTGCCACCAGTGAGGGACAGGGCTACGAGCAGTACTTC.

DNA for the CDR3: TGTGCCAGCAGCTTAGCGCAGGGGCAGGCTTTCTTT. Amino acid sequence: CASSLAQGQAFF. The chain combines TRBV7-2 with TRBJ1-1, with D perhaps TRBD1 (6 bases). This CDR3 comprises 12 residues. Trimming cost V 0 bases and J 11 bases, with 10 bases left between them. Germline V lookup: CDR1 SGHTA, CDR2 FQGNSA.

The rearrangement joins TRBV3-1 (or the pseudogene TRBV3-2) to TRBJ2-1; 7 nucleotides line up with TRBD2. There are 15 residues in the CDR3. CDR1 is LGHDT and CDR2 is YNNKEL in the germline V gene (reference sequence). Unmatched junction bases numbered 1, after V lost 1 base and J lost 1 base. The CDR3 spells CASSQGGGSYNEQFF. Here the CDR3 DNA reads TGTGCCAGCAGCCAAGGCGGGGGATCCTACAATGAGCAGTTCTTC.

This clone has only a few counts. The rearrangement links TRBV4-1 to TRBJ1-3, with D maybe TRBD1 (5 bases). The CDR3 is made up of 13 amino acids. The germline gives CDR1 MGHRA, CDR2 YSYEKL. The V end was cut by 6 bases, the J end by 7 bases, with 13 bases between. The CDR3 nucleotides are TGCGCCAGCAGGGGGACTTTGGGGAACACCATATATTTT. Translated: CASRGTLGNTIYF.